The next 27 T cell receptor beta chains were all read from a single sample in a study of T and B cells in COVID-19 patients. TRB rearrangements were amplified by multiplex PCR with BIOMED2 TRB-A/B primers. TCRdb passed the multiplex PCR reads through MiXCR, listing each CDR3 protein once. This table has 15,000 to 20,000 distinct CDR3 sequences, over 30% appearing once. From blood, about 250-500 ng of genomic DNA served as TRB template. The sample taken for sequencing was blood. The receptor set was obtained from a human donor with active COVID-19.

V and J are TRBV18 and TRBJ1-1; perhaps TRBD1 as D (5 bases). The germline gives CDR1 KGHSH, CDR2 LQKENI. Trimming pared 3 bases from V and 1 base from J, leaving 12 bases between. The CDR3 runs 15 residues. The CDR3 DNA is TGTGCCAGCTCACCGGCGGGACCCTCGAACACTGAAGCTTTCTTT. It translates to CASSPAGPSNTEAFF.

The chain employs TRBV6-5 and TRBJ1-2; weak D call: TRBD1 (5 bases). This CDR3 region has 13 residues. Germline CDR1 is MNHEY and CDR2 is SVGAGI. V dropped 6 bases and J dropped 4 bases, with 12 bases sitting between them. The CDR3 loop is CASRPRQSYGYTF. CDR3 DNA: TGTGCCAGCAGACCACGACAGAGCTATGGCTACACCTTC.

This clonotype showed up just a few times. The CDR3 DNA reads TGTGCCATCACTAGCTCCGGGACAGGGGCCAATGAGCAGTTCTTC. Amino acid sequence: CAITSSGTGANEQFF. The chain uses TRBV10-3 and TRBJ2-1; TRBD1 aligns across 10 bases. This CDR3 is built from 15 residues. Germline-derived CDR1 and CDR2 are ENHRY and SYGVKD. V lost 7 bases to trimming and J lost 6 bases; unmatched junction nucleotides: 9.

The genes are TRBV5-6 and TRBJ1-2; the D is unclear. This CDR3 is built from 17 residues. V was cut by 4 bases and J by 4 bases, with 23 bases left in between. CDR1 and CDR2 (germline): SGHDT, YYEEEE. The CDR3, as DNA: TGTGCCAGCAGCCTTGGGTCCTCCTACCGGCTCAGCTATGGCTACACCTTC. Protein sequence: CASSLGSSYRLSYGYTF.

As regards this clonotype: The junction and the germline gene differ at one end; a read error may be behind it. This sequence joins TRBV29-1 and TRBJ2-7; D tentatively reads TRBD1 or TRBD2 (6 bases each). The CDR3 is 12 amino acids. In germline, CDR1 is SQVTM, CDR2 ANQGSEA. This CDR3 reads CSVDGGPGELYF. CDR3 DNA sequence: TGCAGCGTTGATGGGGGGCCCGGGGAGCTGTACTTC.

This clonotype turned up a few times. The chain joins TRBV6-2 or TRBV6-3 to TRBJ1-1, with TRBD1 matching over 8 bases. Germline lookup yields CDR1 MNHEY and CDR2 SVGEGT. Trimming at V came to 2 bases and at J to 2 bases, leaving 7 bases not matched to a gene. The CDR3 sequence is 16 residues long. The CDR3 spells CASSYRRDRINTEAFF. The CDR3, as DNA: TGTGCCAGCAGTTACCGGAGGGACAGGATTAACACTGAAGCTTTCTTT.

This clonotype was observed a handful of times. This chain joins TRBV29-1 and TRBJ2-5; D might be TRBD2 (5 bases). Germline V gene sequence: CDR1 SQVTM, CDR2 ANQGSEA. Trimming pared 0 bases from V and 2 bases from J, leaving 16 bases between. This CDR3 has 16 residues. CDR3 sequence reads: CSVEDPPGLLQETQYF. Here the CDR3 DNA reads TGCAGCGTTGAAGATCCCCCAGGACTGTTGCAAGAGACCCAGTACTTC.

V usage is TRBV5-1 and J usage is TRBJ2-1; 8 bases agree with TRBD2. CDR3 size: 15 residues. The germline V gene encodes CDR1 SGHRS and CDR2 YFSETQ. After removal of 2 bases from V and 7 bases from J, the junction contained 8 bases not matched to a gene. CDR3 loop: CASSLTGTSGNEQFF. CDR3 coding DNA: TGCGCCAGCAGCTTAACCGGGACTAGTGGTAATGAGCAGTTCTTC. The whole variable domain, remainder taken from reference TRBV5-1 and TRBJ2-1, is KAGVTQTPRYLIKTRGQQVTLSCSPISGHRSVSWYQQTPGQGLQFLFEYFSETQRNKGNFPGRFSGRQFSNSRSEMNVSTLELGDSALYLCASSLTGTSGNEQFFGPGTRLTVL.

This clonotype has only a few counts. The chain combines TRBV24-1 with TRBJ1-5, with D perhaps TRBD1 (6 bases). Germline CDR1 KGHDR, CDR2 SFDVKD. The CDR3 contains 13 residues. Trimming shortened V by 7 bases and J by 3 bases, and 9 bases separated the two germline ends. In nucleotides, the CDR3 is TGTGCCACCAGCGACAGGTTCAATCAGCCCCAGCATTTT. Encoded protein: CATSDRFNQPQHF.

For this clonotype: A much larger clonotype is one base distant, so this may be a read error. The rearrangement uses TRBV6-5 and TRBJ2-7; D is possibly TRBD1 (7 bases). V was trimmed by 7 bases and J by 1 base, leaving 20 bases between them. The germline CDR1 and CDR2 sequences are MNHEY and SVGAGI. This CDR3 has 16 residues. CDR3: CASTEGAGLESYEQYV. For the CDR3, the DNA is TGTGCCAGCACCGAGGGGGCGGGGTTAGAGTCCTACGAGCAGTACGTC.

The chain carries TRBV29-1 and TRBJ1-4; the match to TRBD1 covers 8 bases. The CDR3 covers 11 residues. V lost 7 bases, J lost 7 bases, and 2 bases stayed unmatched. Looked up from germline, CDR1 is SQVTM and CDR2 is ANQGSEA. The CDR3 loop is CSAGQGEKLFF. The CDR3 DNA is TGCAGCGCAGGACAGGGTGAAAAACTGTTTTTT.

The chain employs TRBV18 and TRBJ2-1; 13 bases fit TRBD2. Germline trimming cut 8 bases from V and 9 bases from J; bases unmatched to any gene: 19. The CDR3 loop spans 18 amino acids. Germline V lookup: CDR1 KGHSH, CDR2 LQKENI. CDR3 bases: TGTGCCAGCCTGAAGCTTCCCTTACTAGCGGGGGGGCATCGTGAGCAGTTCTTC. This translates into CASLKLPLLAGGHREQFF.

The chain combines TRBV6-2 or TRBV6-3 with TRBJ2-3; maybe TRBD1 (6 bases). Trimming took 6 bases from V and 0 from J, leaving 13 bases between them. CDR1 and CDR2 from the germline V gene are MNHEY and SVGEGT. This CDR3 comprises 15 residues. CDR3 coding DNA: TGTGCCAGCAGCCCCCAGGGGCAGAGCACAGATACGCAGTATTTT. Translation gives CASSPQGQSTDTQYF.

This clonotype was seen only a few times. This sequence joins TRBV5-5 and TRBJ1-2, with D possibly being TRBD1 (5 bases). Germline V gives CDR1 SGHKS, CDR2 YYEKEE (reference sequence). The ends were cut back, 0 bases at V and 3 bases at J, with 21 bases in the middle. The CDR3 contains 18 residues. CDR3 sequence: CASSLGPGRGGTDYGYTF. In DNA form, the CDR3 reads TGTGCCAGCAGCTTGGGACCCGGTCGGGGGGGAACAGACTATGGCTACACCTTC.

This clonotype was seen more than once but under ten times. The chain is built from TRBV27 and TRBJ1-6; TRBD1 matches 7 bases. J was trimmed by 4 bases and V by 5 bases; bases with no gene match: 2. CDR3 length: 14 amino acids. From germline, CDR1 is MNHEY and CDR2 SMNVEV (reference sequence). The CDR3 region is CASSIQGYNSPLHF. For the CDR3, the DNA is TGTGCCAGCAGTATACAGGGGTATAATTCACCCCTCCACTTT.

The genes are TRBV11-2 and TRBJ2-5; D not resolved. This CDR3 is built from 12 residues. V lost 6 bases and J 4 bases, leaving 9 bases between the germline ends. The germline V gene encodes CDR1 SGHAT and CDR2 FQNNGV. The CDR3 is CASSSTRETQYF. The CDR3, as DNA: TGTGCCAGCAGTAGCACACGAGAGACCCAGTACTTC. Complete variable domain (other parts from reference TRBV11-2 and TRBJ2-5): EAGVAQSPRYKIIEKRQSVAFWCNPISGHATLYWYQQILGQGPKLLIQFQNNGVVDDSQLPKDRFSAERLKGVDSTLKIQPAKLEDSAVYLCASSSTRETQYFGPGTRLLVL.

The chain uses TRBV27 and TRBJ2-7; 10 bases map to TRBD1. Germline loops: CDR1 MNHEY, CDR2 SMNVEV (reference sequence). J was trimmed by 6 bases and V by 0 bases; bases with no gene match: 17. This CDR3 contains 19 residues. The CDR3 spells CASSLSPPPGQGRDGEQYV. DNA for the CDR3: TGTGCCAGCAGTTTATCCCCCCCCCCGGGACAGGGGCGAGATGGCGAGCAGTACGTC.

This clonotype was counted many times. This rearrangement joins TRBV19 to TRBJ1-1; TRBD1 is a possible D gene (5 bases). This CDR3 is built from 14 residues. The germline V and J ends were trimmed by 7 bases and 3 bases, with 15 bases remaining between them. Germline assignment: CDR1 LNHDA and CDR2 SQIVND (reference sequence). The CDR3 DNA is TGTGCCAGTACCGCGACAGAAATTGACACTGAAGCTTTCTTT. This gives the protein CASTATEIDTEAFF.

This chain joins TRBV5-6 and TRBJ2-7; D is perhaps TRBD1 (6 bases). This CDR3 has 14 residues. Germline V gene data show CDR1 as SGHDT and CDR2 as YYEEEE. V was cut by 4 bases and J by 2 bases, with 13 bases left in between. CDR3 sequence (DNA): TGTGCCAGCAGCCCGACAGGTTATACCTACGAGCAGTACTTC. Protein product: CASSPTGYTYEQYF.

This clonotype was recorded a few times. V gene TRBV27 combines with J gene TRBJ2-7; a possible D gene is TRBD2 (5 bases). The V end lost 5 bases, the J end lost 2 bases, and 19 bases lay between the germline ends. This CDR3 region has 16 residues. Germline CDR1 MNHEY, CDR2 SMNVEV (reference sequence). The DNA for the CDR3 is TGTGCCAGCAGTCCCGGACTTTACCTAATTCCCTACGAGCAGTACGTC. Translating gives CASSPGLYLIPYEQYV.

This chain connects TRBV5-4 to TRBJ1-2, with no clear D. CDR3 length: 13 amino acids. V was cut by 7 bases and J by 10 bases, with 20 bases left in between. Germline-derived CDR1 and CDR2 are SGHNT and YYREEE (reference sequence). CDR3 nucleotide sequence: TGTGCCAGCGGGGATGCGACTGCGGGTCACTACACCTTC. As protein: CASGDATAGHYTF.

CDR3 nucleotides: TGTGCCAGCAGCCGAGAAGAGACCCAGTACTTC. Translation gives CASSREETQYF. The chain links TRBV6-2 or TRBV6-3 to TRBJ2-5; D not resolved. V was shortened by 6 bases and J by 3 bases, with 5 bases between the two germline ends. The germline CDR1 and CDR2 sequences are MNHEY and SVGEGT. This CDR3 has 11 amino acids.

The rearrangement links TRBV6-5 to TRBJ1-6; a possible D gene is TRBD1 (5 bases). This CDR3 is 12 amino acids long. CDR1 MNHEY and CDR2 SVGAGI come from the germline V gene. The germline V and J ends were trimmed by 5 bases and 7 bases, with 6 bases remaining between them. CDR3 sequence: CASSEGNSPLHF. DNA of the CDR3: TGTGCCAGCAGTGAGGGGAATTCACCCCTCCACTTT.

The V call is TRBV11-2, the J call TRBJ2-2; D ambiguous. The ends were cut back, 6 bases at V and 7 bases at J, with 21 bases in the middle. Germline values: CDR1 SGHAT, CDR2 FQNNGV. The CDR3 length is 16 residues. The DNA of the CDR3 is TGTGCCAGCAGATCCACCCTTCAATCCAGAGTCGGGGAGCTGTTTTTT. Protein: CASRSTLQSRVGELFF. Combining the CDR3 with reference TRBV11-2 and TRBJ2-2 gives the whole variable domain EAGVAQSPRYKIIEKRQSVAFWCNPISGHATLYWYQQILGQGPKLLIQFQNNGVVDDSQLPKDRFSAERLKGVDSTLKIQPAKLEDSAVYLCASRSTLQSRVGELFFGEGSRLTVL.

On this clonotype: Since a much larger clone is just one base distant, this may be a read error. The V and J genes are TRBV19 and TRBJ2-5; 7 positions match TRBD1. Germline V gene lookup returns CDR1 LNHDA and CDR2 SQIVND (reference sequence). This CDR3 is built from 13 residues. The J segment lost 5 bases and the V segment lost 0 bases, leaving 0 bases of the junction unmatched. The CDR3, as DNA: TGTGCCAGTAGTATAGACAGGGGGGAGACCCAGTACTTC. Its protein is CASSIDRGETQYF.

This clonotype was found a few times. The rearrangement joins TRBV5-4 to TRBJ2-1; TRBD2 matches at 7 bases. Germline V lookup: CDR1 SGHNT, CDR2 YYREEE (reference sequence). Trimming at V came to 0 bases and at J to 2 bases, leaving 2 bases not matched to a gene. The CDR3 consists of 15 residues. CDR3 nucleotide sequence: TGTGCCAGCAGCTTGGGACGGGGGGCCTACAATGAGCAGTTCTTC. This gives the protein CASSLGRGAYNEQFF.

Notes on this clonotype: This clone may be a read error of a much larger clone one base away. This chain joins TRBV19 and TRBJ2-1; D may be TRBD1 (5 bases). Germline lookup yields CDR1 LNHDA and CDR2 SQIVND (reference sequence). This CDR3 contains 15 residues. V lost 3 bases and J lost 8, with 17 bases in between. In nucleotides, the CDR3 is TGTGCCAGTAGTATCCCCCCCAACCCAGGGCATGAGCAGTTCTTC. This codes for CASSIPPNPGHEQFF.